In its sample, the clone carrying this T cell receptor (beta chain) was seen once. Its antigen is still unknown. The length of the CDR3 is 13 residues. CDR1 SGHAT and CDR2 FQDESV come from the germline V gene (reference sequence). V was shortened by 3 bases and J by 4 bases, with 10 bases between the two germline ends. The source of the sample is a study of cytomegalovirus exposure and HLA in healthy donors. Whole-study results and caveats: The study put 150 to 200 TCR beta chains on its list as cytomegalovirus-associated.

The PCR contained 60 Vbeta and 13 Jbeta primers. Here immunoSEQ multiplex PCR was the method, and the copy in TCRdb shows in-frame clones only, minus some. The repertoire holds 90,000 to 120,000 clones, with over 75% as singletons. The chain recombines TRBV11-1 with TRBJ2-7; no firm D call. The specimen was PBMCs. This TCR was sampled from a male donor in good health and CMV-seronegative. The CDR3 region has the DNA TGTGCCAGCAGCTTCGGTAGCTGGTACGAGCAGTACTTC. Translation gives CASSFGSWYEQYF.